The rows below give T cell receptor beta chains drawn from one sample of a study of early T cells in non-severe SARS-CoV-2 infection. TCRdb passed the 5' RACE reads through MiXCR, listing each CDR3 protein once. The table has about 30,000 distinct CDR3 sequences, more than 4.5% seen once. Sequencing was done on a sample of whole blood. All receptors derive from an adult who was a healthcare worker with PCR-confirmed SARS-CoV-2 infection or an uninfected control (not recorded which). Each CDR3 is given with its conserved first and last residue. A D gene is named only where the DNA matches it firmly. Size is stated for part of the rows, as once, few or many counts, or as a class when the clone is expanded.

length,V,J,D,size,DNA,CDR3
13,TRBV28,TRBJ1-4,.,many,TGTGCCAGCAGTTTAGGGGGCGGTGAAAAACTGTTTTTT,CASSLGGGEKLFF
12,TRBV28,TRBJ2-7,.,.,TGTGCCAGCAGTTTAGTCCGCACACTACAGTACTTC,CASSLVRTLQYF
17,TRBV6-2/TRBV6-3,TRBJ1-1,TRBD1,many,TGTGCCAGCAGTTCGGTCCCGGGACAGGGGGAGAACACTGAAGCTTTCTTT,CASSSVPGQGENTEAFF
19,TRBV21-1,TRBJ1-3,.,many,TGTGCCAGCAGCGCTCTGGAGCGGACAGCCCGGTACTCTGGAAACACCATATATTTT,CASSALERTARYSGNTIYF
15,TRBV30,TRBJ1-1,.,many,TGTGCCTGGAGTGTTCAAACCCTAGCGGGCACTGAAGCTTTCTTT,CAWSVQTLAGTEAFF
19,TRBV20-1,TRBJ2-7,TRBD2,many,TGCAGTGCTAGAGACCTTACGACTAGCGGGAGGATACAGGACTTCGAGCAGTACTTC,CSARDLTTSGRIQDFEQYF
16,TRBV7-2,TRBJ2-6,.,many,TGTGCCAGCAGCTTAGTGGTCGGGGCTGGGGCCAACGTCCTGACTTTC,CASSLVVGAGANVLTF
16,TRBV6-2/TRBV6-3,TRBJ2-7,TRBD2,many,TGTGCCAGCAACTCCGGACTAGCGGGAGCTCGTGGCGAGCAGTACTTC,CASNSGLAGARGEQYF
15,TRBV5-1,TRBJ1-1,.,many,TGCGCCAGCAGCTTGGAAGGGGGGGCGCGGACTGAAGCTTTCTTT,CASSLEGGARTEAFF
18,TRBV6-5,TRBJ2-2,TRBD2,many,TGTGCCAGCAGACCGGGACTAGCGGTACTGGTGAACACCGGGGAGCTGTTTTTT,CASRPGLAVLVNTGELFF
15,TRBV28,TRBJ2-2,.,many,TGTGCCAGCAGCCCCCCGAGGACACGGGCCGGGGAGCTGTTTTTT,CASSPPRTRAGELFF
11,TRBV7-9,TRBJ1-1,.,.,TGTGCCAGCAGCCTAAGTGGTGAAGCTTTCTTT,CASSLSGEAFF
13,TRBV7-2,TRBJ2-3,.,many,TGTGCCAGCAGCTTCTCTAACACAGATACGCAGTATTTT,CASSFSNTDTQYF
14,TRBV12-3/TRBV12-4,TRBJ2-2,.,many,TGTGCCAGCAGTGCACTGCTTAACACCGGGGAGCTGTTTTTT,CASSALLNTGELFF
16,TRBV11-2,TRBJ2-2,TRBD2,few,TGTGCCAGCAGCTTCACTAGCGGGACGAACACCGGGGAGCTGTTTTTT,CASSFTSGTNTGELFF
13,TRBV29-1,TRBJ1-1,TRBD1,many,TGCAGCGTTGTGCGACAGGGATCCACTGAAGCTTTCTTT,CSVVRQGSTEAFF
15,TRBV27,TRBJ2-3,.,.,TGTGCCAGCAGTCCGGACCCTCCCCAGACAGATACGCAGTATTTT,CASSPDPPQTDTQYF
16,TRBV12-5,TRBJ2-4,TRBD1,many,TGTGCTAGTGGTTTGGGGACAGGGTACGGCAAAAACATTCAGTACTTC,CASGLGTGYGKNIQYF
15,TRBV6-1,TRBJ1-5,.,many,TGTGCCAGCAGTGAAAGGTGGTCTGGCAATCAGCCCCAGCATTTT,CASSERWSGNQPQHF
14,TRBV6-2/TRBV6-3,TRBJ1-5,.,many,TGTGCCAGCAGTTACTCGAAGCGGATAGAGCCCCAGCATTTT,CASSYSKRIEPQHF
15,TRBV20-1,TRBJ1-4,.,many,TGCAGTGCTAGAGATCCTTGGGGTGGATCAGAAAAACTGTTTTTT,CSARDPWGGSEKLFF
17,TRBV7-2,TRBJ2-5,TRBD2,few,TGTGCCAGCAGCTTAGCGGGAAGCGGGAGGGTCCAAGAGACCCAGTACTTC,CASSLAGSGRVQETQYF
12,TRBV11-2,TRBJ1-2,.,many,TGTGCCAGCAGCTCCAGGGGCTATGGCTACACCTTC,CASSSRGYGYTF
15,TRBV20-1,TRBJ2-7,TRBD1,few,TGCAGTGCTCAAGACAGGGCAAGGAGCTCCTACGAGCAGTACTTC,CSAQDRARSSYEQYF
16,TRBV4-2,TRBJ2-3,.,few,TGTGCCAGCAGCCCCCTATCCGCGGGGACCACAGATACGCAGTATTTT,CASSPLSAGTTDTQYF
15,TRBV20-1,TRBJ1-1,.,many,TGCAGTGCTAGAGATGCGTCCAACGAACTCACTGAAGCTTTCTTT,CSARDASNELTEAFF
13,TRBV27,TRBJ2-7,.,.,TGTGCCAGCAGTTTTAAATCCCGCTACGAGCAGTACTTC,CASSFKSRYEQYF
14,TRBV20-1,TRBJ2-3,TRBD2,.,TGCAGTGCTGGGAAGGCGGGGGGCGTAGATACGCAGTATTTT,CSAGKAGGVDTQYF
17,TRBV6-2/TRBV6-3,TRBJ2-1,TRBD1,many,TGTGCCAGCAGTTCGATGGGCGGGACAGGGGCTTACAATGAGCAGTTCTTC,CASSSMGGTGAYNEQFF
16,TRBV4-3,TRBJ2-1,.,few,TGCGCCAGCAGCCAAGTGGCGCTAATCGGAGACAATGAGCAGTTCTTC,CASSQVALIGDNEQFF
12,TRBV10-1,TRBJ2-2,.,many,TGCGCCAGCAGTGAAGGGACCGGGGAGCTGTTTTTT,CASSEGTGELFF
15,TRBV10-1,TRBJ1-4,.,.,TGCGCCAGCAGTGCCTTAAGGGGTACTAATAAAAAACTGTTTTTT,CASSALRGTNKKLFF
13,TRBV7-9,TRBJ2-3,TRBD2,many,TGTGCCAGCAGTTCAGCGGGAGCAGATACGCAGTATTTT,CASSSAGADTQYF
16,TRBV7-2,TRBJ2-3,.,many,TGTGCCAGCAGCTTAGTTGGGGGGCCTGCGGCAGATACGCAGTATTTT,CASSLVGGPAADTQYF
14,TRBV11-3,TRBJ1-5,.,many,TGTGCCAGAGGACCCGACAGGCGTCATCAGCCCCAGCATTTT,CARGPDRRHQPQHF
15,TRBV7-2,TRBJ1-1,.,.,TGTGCCAGCAGCCAGGGGCCCAGGAGGAACACTGAAGCTTTCTTT,CASSQGPRRNTEAFF
15,TRBV7-2,TRBJ1-5,.,.,TGTGCCAGCAGCGACGGACGGACTAGCAATCAGCCCCAGCATTTT,CASSDGRTSNQPQHF
14,TRBV25-1,TRBJ2-3,.,few,TGTGCCAGCAGTGAACAGTCTAACACAGATACGCAGTATTTT,CASSEQSNTDTQYF
17,TRBV11-2,TRBJ2-5,.,.,TGTGCCAGCAGCTTAGGGATCGGGGCAACGGGGCAAGAGACCCAGTACTTC,CASSLGIGATGQETQYF
14,TRBV3-1,TRBJ1-6,.,.,TGTGCCAGCAGCCAAGATGGAGGGCGCTCACCCCTCCACTTT,CASSQDGGRSPLHF
14,TRBV7-6,TRBJ2-1,TRBD2,.,TGTGCCAGCAGCCCTAGCGGGGGGGCCGTTGAGCAGTTCTTC,CASSPSGGAVEQFF
17,TRBV28,TRBJ2-2,.,many,TGTGCCAGCAGGGATTCCTTCCGGGCCTTAGGAACCGGGGAGCTGTTTTTT,CASRDSFRALGTGELFF
16,TRBV7-2,TRBJ2-7,.,many,TGTGCCAGCAGCCCCTCCCTCCAAATAGCTGTAGACGAGCAGTACTTC,CASSPSLQIAVDEQYF
13,TRBV7-2,TRBJ1-4,.,.,TGTGCCAGCAGCCTCGCCGCCAGCGAAAAACTGTTTTTT,CASSLAASEKLFF
11,TRBV28,TRBJ2-7,.,.,TGTGCCAGCAGCCTCTGGGACGAGCAGTACTTC,CASSLWDEQYF
16,TRBV18,TRBJ2-7,TRBD1,few,TGTGCCAGCTCACCACCGAGTCCGGACAGGCCCTACGAGCAGTACTTC,CASSPPSPDRPYEQYF
15,TRBV19,TRBJ2-7,.,many,TGTGCCAGTAGTATGGGACGGGACAACGTAAACGAGCAGTACTTC,CASSMGRDNVNEQYF
11,TRBV11-2,TRBJ2-7,.,many,TGTGCCAGCAGCTCCACCTACGAGCAGTACTTC,CASSSTYEQYF
15,TRBV11-3,TRBJ2-1,.,.,TGTGCCAGCAGCTTAGATCAAACTCGGAACAATGAGCAGTTCTTC,CASSLDQTRNNEQFF
15,TRBV7-2,TRBJ1-2,TRBD1,.,TGTGCCAGCAGCTTAGGCGACAGGGAAAACTATGGCTACACCTTC,CASSLGDRENYGYTF
15,TRBV7-6,TRBJ2-2,.,few,TGTGCCAGCAGCCCCCGGCCAGCGAACACCGGGGAGCTGTTTTTT,CASSPRPANTGELFF
14,TRBV29-1,TRBJ2-5,.,many,TGCAGCGTCGCCCTGACAGGTCCCCAAGAGACCCAGTACTTC,CSVALTGPQETQYF
14,TRBV11-2,TRBJ2-1,.,many,TGTGCCAGCAGCGCCGAGTCATTCTACAATGAGCAGTTCTTC,CASSAESFYNEQFF